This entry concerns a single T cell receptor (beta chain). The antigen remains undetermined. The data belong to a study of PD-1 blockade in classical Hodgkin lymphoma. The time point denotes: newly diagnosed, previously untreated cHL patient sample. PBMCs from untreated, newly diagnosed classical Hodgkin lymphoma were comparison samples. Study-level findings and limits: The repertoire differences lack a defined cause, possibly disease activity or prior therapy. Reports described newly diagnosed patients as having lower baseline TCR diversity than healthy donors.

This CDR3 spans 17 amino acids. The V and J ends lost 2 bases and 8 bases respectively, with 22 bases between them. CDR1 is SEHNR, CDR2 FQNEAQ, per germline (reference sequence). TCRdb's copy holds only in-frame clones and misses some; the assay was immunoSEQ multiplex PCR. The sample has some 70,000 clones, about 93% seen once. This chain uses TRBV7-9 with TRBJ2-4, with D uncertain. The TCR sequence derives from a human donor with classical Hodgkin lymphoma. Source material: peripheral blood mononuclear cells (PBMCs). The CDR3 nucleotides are TGTGCCAGCAGCTTACCCGACCTTTATCCGCTAACGGACATTCAGTACTTC. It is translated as CASSLPDLYPLTDIQYF. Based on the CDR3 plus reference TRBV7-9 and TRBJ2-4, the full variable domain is DTGVSQNPRHKITKRGQNVTFRCDPISEHNRLYWYRQTLGQGPEFLTYFQNEAQLEKSRLLSDRFSAERPKGSFSTLEIQRTEQGDSAMYLCASSLPDLYPLTDIQYFGAGTRLSVL.